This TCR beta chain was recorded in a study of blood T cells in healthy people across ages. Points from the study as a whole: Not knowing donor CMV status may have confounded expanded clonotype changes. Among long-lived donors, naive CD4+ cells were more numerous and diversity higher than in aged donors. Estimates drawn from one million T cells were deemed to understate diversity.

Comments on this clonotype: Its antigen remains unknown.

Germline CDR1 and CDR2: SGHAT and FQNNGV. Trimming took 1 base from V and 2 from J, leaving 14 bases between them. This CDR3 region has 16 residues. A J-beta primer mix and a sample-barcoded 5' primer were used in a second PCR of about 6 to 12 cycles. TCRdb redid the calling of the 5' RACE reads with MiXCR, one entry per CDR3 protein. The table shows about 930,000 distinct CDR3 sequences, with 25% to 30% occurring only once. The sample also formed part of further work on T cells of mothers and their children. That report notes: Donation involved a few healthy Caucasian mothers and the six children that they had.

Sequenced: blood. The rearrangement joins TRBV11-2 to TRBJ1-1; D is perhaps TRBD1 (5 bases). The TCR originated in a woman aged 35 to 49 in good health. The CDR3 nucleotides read TGTGCCAGCAGCTTAGCCCAGGGAAGTCTCAACACTGAAGCTTTCTTT. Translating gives CASSLAQGSLNTEAFF. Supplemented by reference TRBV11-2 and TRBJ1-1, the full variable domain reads EAGVAQSPRYKIIEKRQSVAFWCNPISGHATLYWYQQILGQGPKLLIQFQNNGVVDDSQLPKDRFSAERLKGVDSTLKIQPAKLEDSAVYLCASSLAQGSLNTEAFFGQGTRLTVV.